This T cell receptor (beta chain) derives from a study of identifying expanded T cells in peripheral blood. Findings of the study overall: Roughly 1.2 clones differed between technical replicates, versus around 15 and 19 over time. Across healthy donors, higher total template counts meant significantly greater approximately two-week count variance.

With V trimmed by 7 bases and J by 7 bases, 7 bases remained unmatched. The length of the CDR3 is 14 residues. Germline V lookup: CDR1 SGHAT, CDR2 FQNNGV. Clones were sequenced by immunoSEQ multiplex PCR, and TCRdb holds only the in-frame ones, with some missing. The sample lists some 54,000 clones; 82% were seen once. During the collection period, no donor immune events like infections were recorded. Details on this clone: The antigen is undetermined.

The origin of this receptor is a person aged 18 to 70 in good health. The specimen was blood. The chain combines TRBV11-2 with TRBJ1-6, with 7 bases that match TRBD1. The CDR3 is CASTSGTENSPLHF. CDR3 DNA sequence: TGTGCCAGCACCTCCGGGACAGAGAATTCACCCCTCCACTTT.